These 2 T cell receptor beta chains originate from one sample sequenced in a study of shared clonotypes between healthy human individuals. Clones were sequenced by immunoSEQ multiplex PCR, and TCRdb holds only the in-frame ones, with some missing. Of around 1 million clones in the sample, over 60% were seen once. Material for sequencing was memory CD4+ T cells sorted from blood. Subset in this sample: CD45RA-negative fraction. The receptors here all came from a man between 18 and 35 years old in good health.

V is TRBV6-5 and J is TRBJ2-2; possibly TRBD1 or TRBD2 for D (5 bases each). CDR1 and CDR2 from the germline V gene are MNHEY and SVGAGI. The germline V and J ends were trimmed by 5 bases and 5 bases, with 12 bases remaining between them. CDR3 length: 14 amino acids. The CDR3 coding sequence is TGTGCCAGCAGTCGGGGCCCCGGGACCGGGGAGCTGTTTTTT. Protein sequence: CASSRGPGTGELFF.

The chain couples TRBV7-1 to TRBJ1-6, with D possibly being TRBD1 (5 bases). TRBV7-1 is assigned to the ORF class and has an uncertain function. The V end was cut by 4 bases, the J end by 3 bases, with 10 bases between. The CDR3 is 15 amino acids. In DNA, the CDR3 is TGTGCCAGCAGCTTAACGGGGGGCTATAATTCACCCCTCCACTTT. Translation: CASSLTGGYNSPLHF.